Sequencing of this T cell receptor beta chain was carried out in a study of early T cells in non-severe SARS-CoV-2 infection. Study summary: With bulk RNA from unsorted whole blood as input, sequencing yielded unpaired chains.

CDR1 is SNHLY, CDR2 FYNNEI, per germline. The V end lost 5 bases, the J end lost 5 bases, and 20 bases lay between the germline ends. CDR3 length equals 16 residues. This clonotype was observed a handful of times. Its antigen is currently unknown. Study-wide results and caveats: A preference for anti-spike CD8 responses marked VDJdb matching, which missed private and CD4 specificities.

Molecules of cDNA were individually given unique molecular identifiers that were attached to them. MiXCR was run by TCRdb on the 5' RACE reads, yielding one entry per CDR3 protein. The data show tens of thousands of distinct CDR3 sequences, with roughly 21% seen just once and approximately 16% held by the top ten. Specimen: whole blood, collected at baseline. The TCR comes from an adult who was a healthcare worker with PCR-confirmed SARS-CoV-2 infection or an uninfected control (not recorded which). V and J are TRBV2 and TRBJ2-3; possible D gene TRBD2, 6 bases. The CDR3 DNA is TGTGCCAGCAGTCTTAATGTCGCGGGGCCGCGAGATACGCAGTATTTT. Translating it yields CASSLNVAGPRDTQYF.